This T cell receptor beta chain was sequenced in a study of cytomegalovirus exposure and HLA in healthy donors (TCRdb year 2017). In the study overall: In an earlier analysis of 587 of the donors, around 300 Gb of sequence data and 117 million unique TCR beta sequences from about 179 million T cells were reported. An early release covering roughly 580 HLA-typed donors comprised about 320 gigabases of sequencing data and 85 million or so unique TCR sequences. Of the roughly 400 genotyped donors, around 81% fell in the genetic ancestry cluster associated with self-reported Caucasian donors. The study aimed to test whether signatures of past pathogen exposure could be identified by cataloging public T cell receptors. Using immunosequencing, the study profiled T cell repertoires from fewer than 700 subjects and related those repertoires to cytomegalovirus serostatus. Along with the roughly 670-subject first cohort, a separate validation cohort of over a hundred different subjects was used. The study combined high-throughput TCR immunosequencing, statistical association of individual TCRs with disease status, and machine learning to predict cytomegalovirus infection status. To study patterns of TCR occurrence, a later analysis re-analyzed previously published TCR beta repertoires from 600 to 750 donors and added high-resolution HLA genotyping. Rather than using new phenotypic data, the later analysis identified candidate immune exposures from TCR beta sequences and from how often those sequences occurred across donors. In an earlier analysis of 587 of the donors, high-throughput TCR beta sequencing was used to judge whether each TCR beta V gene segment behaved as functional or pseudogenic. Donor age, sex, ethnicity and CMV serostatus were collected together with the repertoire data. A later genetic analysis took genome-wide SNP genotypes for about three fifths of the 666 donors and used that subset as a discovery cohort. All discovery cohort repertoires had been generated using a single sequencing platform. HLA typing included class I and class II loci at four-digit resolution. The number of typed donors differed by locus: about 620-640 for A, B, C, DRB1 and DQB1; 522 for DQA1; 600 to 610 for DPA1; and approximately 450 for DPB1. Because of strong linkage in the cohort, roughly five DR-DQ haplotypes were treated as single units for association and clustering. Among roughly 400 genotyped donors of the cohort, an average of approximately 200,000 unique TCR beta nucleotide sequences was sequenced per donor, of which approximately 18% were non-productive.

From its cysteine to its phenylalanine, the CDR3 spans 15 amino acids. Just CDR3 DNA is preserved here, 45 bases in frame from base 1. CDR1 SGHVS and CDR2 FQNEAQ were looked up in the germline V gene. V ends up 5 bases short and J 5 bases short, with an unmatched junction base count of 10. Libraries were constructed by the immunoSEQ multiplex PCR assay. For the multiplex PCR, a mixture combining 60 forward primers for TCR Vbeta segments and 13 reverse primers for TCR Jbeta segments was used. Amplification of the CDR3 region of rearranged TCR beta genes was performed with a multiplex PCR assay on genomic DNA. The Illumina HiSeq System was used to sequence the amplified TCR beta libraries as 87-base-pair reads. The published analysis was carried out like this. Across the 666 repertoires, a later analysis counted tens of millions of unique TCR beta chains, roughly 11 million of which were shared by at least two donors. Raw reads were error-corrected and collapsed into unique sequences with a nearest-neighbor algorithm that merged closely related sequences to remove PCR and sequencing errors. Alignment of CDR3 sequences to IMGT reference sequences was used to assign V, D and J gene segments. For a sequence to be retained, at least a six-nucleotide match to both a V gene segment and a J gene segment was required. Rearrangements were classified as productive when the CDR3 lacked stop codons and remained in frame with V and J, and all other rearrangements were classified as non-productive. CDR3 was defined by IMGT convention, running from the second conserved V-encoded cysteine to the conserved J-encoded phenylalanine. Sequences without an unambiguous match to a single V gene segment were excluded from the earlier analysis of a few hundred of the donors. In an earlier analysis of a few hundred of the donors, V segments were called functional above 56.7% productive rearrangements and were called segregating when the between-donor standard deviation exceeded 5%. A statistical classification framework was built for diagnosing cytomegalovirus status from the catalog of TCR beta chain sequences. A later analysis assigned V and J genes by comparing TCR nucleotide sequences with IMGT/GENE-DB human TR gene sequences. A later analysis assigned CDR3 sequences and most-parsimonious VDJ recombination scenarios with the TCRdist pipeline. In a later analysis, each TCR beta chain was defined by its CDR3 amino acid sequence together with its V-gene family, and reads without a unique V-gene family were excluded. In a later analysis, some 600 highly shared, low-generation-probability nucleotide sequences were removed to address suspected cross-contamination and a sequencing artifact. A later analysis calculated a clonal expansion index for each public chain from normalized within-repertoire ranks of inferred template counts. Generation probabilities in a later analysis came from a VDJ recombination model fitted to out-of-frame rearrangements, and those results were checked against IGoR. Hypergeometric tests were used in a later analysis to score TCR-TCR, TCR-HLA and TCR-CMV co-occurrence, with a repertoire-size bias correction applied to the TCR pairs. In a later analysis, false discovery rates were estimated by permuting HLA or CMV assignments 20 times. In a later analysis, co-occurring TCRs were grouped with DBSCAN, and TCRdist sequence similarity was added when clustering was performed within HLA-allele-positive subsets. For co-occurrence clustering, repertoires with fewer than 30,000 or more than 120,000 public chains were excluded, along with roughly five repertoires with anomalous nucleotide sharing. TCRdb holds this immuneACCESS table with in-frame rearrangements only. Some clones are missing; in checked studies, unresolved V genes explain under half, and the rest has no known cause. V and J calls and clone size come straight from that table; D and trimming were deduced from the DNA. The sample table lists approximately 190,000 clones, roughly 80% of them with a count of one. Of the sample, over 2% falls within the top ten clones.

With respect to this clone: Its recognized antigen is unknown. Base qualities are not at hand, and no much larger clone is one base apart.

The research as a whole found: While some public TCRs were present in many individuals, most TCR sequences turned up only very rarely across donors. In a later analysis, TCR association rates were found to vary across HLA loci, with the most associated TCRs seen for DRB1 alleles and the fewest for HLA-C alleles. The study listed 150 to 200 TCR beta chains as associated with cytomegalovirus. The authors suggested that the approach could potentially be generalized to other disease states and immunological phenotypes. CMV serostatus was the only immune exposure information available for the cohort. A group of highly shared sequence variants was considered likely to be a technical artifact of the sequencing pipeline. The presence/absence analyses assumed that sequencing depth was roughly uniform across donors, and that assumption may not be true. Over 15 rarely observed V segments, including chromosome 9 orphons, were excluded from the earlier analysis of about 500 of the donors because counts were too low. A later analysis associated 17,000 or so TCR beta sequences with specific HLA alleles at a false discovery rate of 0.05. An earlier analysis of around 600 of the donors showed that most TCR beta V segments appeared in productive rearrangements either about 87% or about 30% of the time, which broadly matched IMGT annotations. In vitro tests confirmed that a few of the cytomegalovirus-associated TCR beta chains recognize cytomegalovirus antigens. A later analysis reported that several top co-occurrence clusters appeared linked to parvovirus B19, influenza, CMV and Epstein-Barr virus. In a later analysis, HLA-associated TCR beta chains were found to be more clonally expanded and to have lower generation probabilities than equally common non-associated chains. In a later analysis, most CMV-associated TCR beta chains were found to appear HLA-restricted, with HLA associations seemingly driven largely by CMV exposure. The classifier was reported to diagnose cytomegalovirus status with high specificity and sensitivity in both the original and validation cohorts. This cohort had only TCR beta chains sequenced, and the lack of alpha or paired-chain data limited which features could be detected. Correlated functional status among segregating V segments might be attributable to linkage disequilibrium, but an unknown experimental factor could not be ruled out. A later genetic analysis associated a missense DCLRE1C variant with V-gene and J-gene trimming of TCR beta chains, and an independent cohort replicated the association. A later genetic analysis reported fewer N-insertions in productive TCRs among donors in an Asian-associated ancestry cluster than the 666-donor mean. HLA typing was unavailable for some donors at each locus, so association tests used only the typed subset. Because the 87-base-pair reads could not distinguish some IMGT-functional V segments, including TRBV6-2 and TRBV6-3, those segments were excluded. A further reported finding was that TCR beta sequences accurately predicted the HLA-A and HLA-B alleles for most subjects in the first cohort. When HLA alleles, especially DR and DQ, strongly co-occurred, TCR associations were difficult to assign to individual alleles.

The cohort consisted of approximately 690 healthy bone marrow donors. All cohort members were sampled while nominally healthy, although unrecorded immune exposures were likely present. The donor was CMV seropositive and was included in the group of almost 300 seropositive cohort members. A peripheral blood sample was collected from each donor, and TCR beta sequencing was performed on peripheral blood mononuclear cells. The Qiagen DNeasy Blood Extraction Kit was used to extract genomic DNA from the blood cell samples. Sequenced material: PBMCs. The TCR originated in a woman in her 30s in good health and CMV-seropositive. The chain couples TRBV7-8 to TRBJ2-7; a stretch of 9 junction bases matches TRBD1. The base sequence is TGTGCCAGCAGCCCAATTGACAGGGGGTTTCACGAGCAGTACTTC. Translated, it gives CASSPIDRGFHEQYF. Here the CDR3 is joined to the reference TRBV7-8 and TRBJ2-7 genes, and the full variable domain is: GAGVSQSPRYKVAKRGQDVALRCDPISGHVSLFWYQQALGQGPEFLTYFQNEAQLDKSGLPSDRFFAERPEGSVSTLKIQRTQQEDSAVYLCASSPIDRGFHEQYFGPGTRLTVT.